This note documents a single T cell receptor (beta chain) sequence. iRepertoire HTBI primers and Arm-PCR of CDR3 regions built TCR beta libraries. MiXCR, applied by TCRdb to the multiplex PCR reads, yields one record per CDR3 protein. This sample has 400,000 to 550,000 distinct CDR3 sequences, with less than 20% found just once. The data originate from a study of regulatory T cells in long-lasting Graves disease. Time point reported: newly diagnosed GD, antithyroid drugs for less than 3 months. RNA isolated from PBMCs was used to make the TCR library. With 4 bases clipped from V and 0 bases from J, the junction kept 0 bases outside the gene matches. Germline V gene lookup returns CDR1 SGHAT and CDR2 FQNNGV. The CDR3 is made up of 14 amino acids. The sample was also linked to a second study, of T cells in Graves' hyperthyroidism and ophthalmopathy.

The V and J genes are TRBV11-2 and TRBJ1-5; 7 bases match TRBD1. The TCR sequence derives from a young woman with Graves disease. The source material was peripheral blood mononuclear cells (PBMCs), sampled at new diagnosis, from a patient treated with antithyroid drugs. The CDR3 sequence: CASSWTGSNQPQHF. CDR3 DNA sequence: TGTGCCAGCAGCTGGACAGGTAGCAATCAGCCCCAGCATTTT.